These 26 T cell receptor beta chains were all obtained from the same sample, sequenced in a study of technical replicates of blood from several donors. The repertoire was sequenced with immunoSEQ multiplex PCR; TCRdb's copy has only in-frame clones and lacks some. The sample shows around 75,000 clones, about 89% of them seen only once. Sequencing was carried out using T cells isolated from PBMCs. Receptor source: a human donor in good health.

The chain combines TRBV2 with TRBJ2-1, with 8 bases aligning to TRBD2. V was pared by 8 bases and J by 2 bases, with 17 bases of the junction left unmatched. Germline CDR1 and CDR2: SNHLY and FYNNEI. The CDR3 runs to 18 residues. The DNA of the CDR3 is TGTGCCAGCGATCTTGGCGGGGGGCCCTCTCTTACCTACAATGAGCAGTTCTTC. The encoded protein is CASDLGGGPSLTYNEQFF. The entire variable domain, with the rest obtained from reference TRBV2 and TRBJ2-1, is as follows: EPEVTQTPSHQVTQMGQEVILRCVPISNHLYFYWYRQILGQKVEFLVSFYNNEISEKSEIFDDQFSVERPDGSNFTLKIRSTKLEDSAMYFCASDLGGGPSLTYNEQFFGPGTRLTVL.

The V and J genes are TRBV5-1 and TRBJ1-1, with a possible D match to TRBD1 (5 bases). The germline V gene encodes CDR1 SGHRS and CDR2 YFSETQ. This CDR3 contains 16 residues. The germline V and J ends were trimmed by 2 bases and 2 bases, with 16 bases remaining between them. CDR3 amino acids: CASSLGVVSGNTEAFF. The CDR3 DNA follows: TGCGCCAGCAGCTTAGGGGTAGTATCGGGTAACACTGAAGCTTTCTTT.

This chain links TRBV14 with TRBJ2-1, with a possible D match to TRBD1 (6 bases). The germline V gene encodes CDR1 SGHDN and CDR2 FVKESK. CDR3 length: 17 amino acids. Trimming took off 4 bases at V and 7 bases at J, with 23 bases between the two ends. The DNA for the CDR3 is TGTGCCAGCAGCCGGTCACAGGGTAAGGGTAGCTTGAATGAGCAGTTCTTC. Protein: CASSRSQGKGSLNEQFF.

CDR3 amino acids: CASAPPRVPDTQYF. CDR3 in DNA: TGTGCCAGCGCCCCTCCCAGGGTGCCAGATACGCAGTATTTT. This sequence joins TRBV6-1 and TRBJ2-3; D is possibly TRBD1 (5 bases). The V and J ends lost 8 bases and 4 bases respectively, with 16 bases between them. The length of the CDR3 is 14 residues. The germline CDR1 and CDR2 sequences are MNHNS and SASEGT.

The genes are TRBV7-2 and TRBJ1-5; TRBD1 might be the D (6 bases). The CDR3 extends over 17 amino acids. Deletions cut 3 bases from V and 1 base from J, with 16 bases between. CDR1 and CDR2 (germline): SGHTA, FQGNSA. In DNA form, the CDR3 reads TGTGCCAGCAGCTTCGGGATCGGGACATCGAGCAATCAGCCCCAGCATTTT. Protein sequence: CASSFGIGTSSNQPQHF.

V usage is TRBV6-6 and J usage is TRBJ1-4, with 8 bases fitting TRBD1. Germline V CDR1 and CDR2: MNHNY, SVGAGI (reference sequence). This CDR3 comprises 15 residues. The trim removed 5 bases at V and 7 bases at J, leaving 9 bases unmatched. The CDR3 region has the DNA TGTGCCAGCAGTCCCTACGGACAGGGCGGTGAAAAACTGTTTTTT. Translated: CASSPYGQGGEKLFF.

The chain carries TRBV7-6 and TRBJ2-5, with TRBD2 matching 7 bases. The trim removed 0 bases at V and 3 bases at J, leaving 1 base unmatched. The CDR3 extends over 14 amino acids. Per germline, CDR1 SGHVS and CDR2 FNYEAQ. The CDR3 DNA sequence: TGTGCCAGCAGCTTAGCGGGGGGGAAAGAGACCCAGTACTTC. Encoded protein: CASSLAGGKETQYF.

This clone was counted once. The V and J genes are TRBV19 and TRBJ1-2; 7 nucleotides agree with TRBD1. Germline V lookup: CDR1 LNHDA, CDR2 SQIVND (reference sequence). V was clipped by 6 bases and J by 8 bases; unmatched bases: 12. CDR3 length equals 14 residues. The CDR3 DNA reads TGTGCCAGTAGAACCGGGACAGTTAGCCAGGGCTACACCTTC. This codes for CASRTGTVSQGYTF.

This clone is a singleton in its sample. The chain couples TRBV2 to TRBJ2-7; 8 nucleotides line up with TRBD1. The germline V gene encodes CDR1 SNHLY and CDR2 FYNNEI. With 8 bases clipped from V and 5 bases from J, the junction kept 11 bases outside the gene matches. The CDR3 extends over 14 amino acids. CDR3 bases: TGTGCCAGCGCCCCAATGGACAGGGTCAACGAGCAGTACTTC. It translates to CASAPMDRVNEQYF.

The chain carries TRBV11-2 and TRBJ2-1; TRBD2 aligns across 8 bases. CDR1 is SGHAT and CDR2 is FQNNGV in the germline V gene. The CDR3 is 16 amino acids. With V trimmed by 7 bases and J by 4 bases, 12 bases remained unmatched. CDR3 sequence: CASTHTDREGYNEQFF. The CDR3 bases are TGTGCCAGCACCCACACCGACCGGGAGGGTTACAATGAGCAGTTCTTC.

The V and J genes are TRBV5-1 and TRBJ2-7; 7 bases align to TRBD2. This CDR3 comprises 14 residues. V was clipped by 2 bases and J by 4 bases; unmatched bases: 6. The germline V gene has CDR1 SGHRS and CDR2 YFSETQ. CDR3 loop: CASSFGGSGYEQYF. The CDR3 DNA sequence: TGCGCCAGCAGCTTTGGCGGGAGTGGGTACGAGCAGTACTTC.

This clone was seen a single time. The chain is built from TRBV14 and TRBJ2-7; possibly TRBD2 for D (6 bases). The germline V gene has CDR1 SGHDN and CDR2 FVKESK. V shed 1 base and J shed 4 bases, with 11 bases lying between them. The CDR3 has 14 residues. The CDR3 DNA reads as TGTGCCAGCAGCCAAGTCGGGGGACGATACGAGCAGTACTTC. Encoded protein: CASSQVGGRYEQYF.

This clone was observed a handful of times. The gene calls are TRBV4-1 and TRBJ1-1; D unclear. The CDR3 loop spans 12 amino acids. V lost 11 bases and J lost 0, with 10 bases in between. Germline V lookup: CDR1 MGHRA, CDR2 YSYEKL. DNA of the CDR3: TGCGCCTCCGGGAGATTGAACACTGAAGCTTTCTTT. Encoded protein: CASGRLNTEAFF.

The chain joins TRBV5-1 to TRBJ2-7; weak D call: TRBD2 (6 bases). This CDR3 has 16 amino acids. From germline, CDR1 is SGHRS and CDR2 YFSETQ. Trimming shortened V by 3 bases and J by 6 bases, and 22 bases separated the two germline ends. DNA for the CDR3: TGCGCCAGCAGCTCCCGGGACTCAATCCGCGTTGGCGAGCAGTACTTC. It translates to CASSSRDSIRVGEQYF.

The rearrangement uses TRBV10-3 and TRBJ2-5, with D unclear. From germline, CDR1 is ENHRY and CDR2 SYGVKD. V was shortened by 4 bases and J by 3 bases, with 15 bases between the two germline ends. The CDR3 consists of 15 residues. CDR3 sequence: CAISVRLVPEETQYF. The CDR3 nucleotides read TGTGCCATCAGTGTTCGATTGGTCCCGGAAGAGACCCAGTACTTC.

The CDR3, as DNA: TGCGCCAGCAGCCAAGTCGGCGGGATACCACCCTACGAGCAGTACTTC. It specifies CASSQVGGIPPYEQYF. This chain connects TRBV4-1 to TRBJ2-7; the D gene is possibly TRBD2 (6 bases). Germline V CDR1 and CDR2: MGHRA, YSYEKL. The CDR3 spans 16 residues. Trimming took off 1 base at V and 2 bases at J, with 15 bases between the two ends.

The chain combines TRBV14 with TRBJ2-1; a weak D match, TRBD2 (6 bases). This CDR3 is built from 16 residues. Trimming removed 1 base at V and 1 base at J, with 11 bases between. CDR1 SGHDN and CDR2 FVKESK come from the germline V gene. The CDR3 reads CASSQVRGASYNEQFF. Written as DNA, the CDR3 is TGTGCCAGCAGCCAAGTGCGCGGGGCTTCCTACAATGAGCAGTTCTTC.

As DNA, the CDR3 is TGCGCCAGCAGCTGGACAGGGGGCTCCTACAATGAGCAGTTCTTC. Encoded protein: CASSWTGGSYNEQFF. V is TRBV5-1 and J is TRBJ2-1; 10 bases match TRBD1. Trimming removed 3 bases from V and 0 bases from J; junction bases left unmatched: 0. This CDR3 has 15 amino acids. Germline CDR1 reads SGHRS; CDR2 reads YFSETQ.

In its sample, this clone was seen once. The chain has TRBV7-2 and TRBJ2-1; tentatively, D is TRBD1 (6 bases). This CDR3 has 17 amino acids. Trimming shortened V by 3 bases and J by 3 bases, and 18 bases separated the two germline ends. CDR1 and CDR2 from the germline V gene are SGHTA and FQGNSA. CDR3 coding DNA: TGTGCCAGCAGCTTTTCCCTTAGGGACATCCTCTACAATGAGCAGTTCTTC. This sequence encodes CASSFSLRDILYNEQFF.

The chain joins TRBV4-1 to TRBJ2-7; 8 nucleotides match TRBD1. Unmatched junction bases numbered 12, after V lost 1 base and J lost 4 bases. Germline CDR1 is MGHRA and CDR2 is YSYEKL. The CDR3 sequence is 17 residues long. The CDR3 coding sequence is TGCGCCAGCAGCCAAGTGCCTCCGCGGACAGGGTTATACGAGCAGTACTTC. Its protein is CASSQVPPRTGLYEQYF.

The chain is built from TRBV7-9 and TRBJ2-5, with D possibly being TRBD1 (6 bases). The CDR3 extends over 12 amino acids. V dropped 4 bases and J dropped 10 bases, with 13 bases sitting between them. Germline CDR1 is SEHNR and CDR2 is FQNEAQ (reference sequence). CDR3 DNA sequence: TGTGCCAGCAGCTCGGGACATCCAATCCAGTACTTC. Protein sequence: CASSSGHPIQYF.

The J gene is TRBJ2-7, the V gene TRBV6-5, with a weak D call TRBD1 (6 bases). The CDR3 runs to 16 residues. V lost 4 bases to trimming and J lost 2 bases, with 18 bases between them. Germline values: CDR1 MNHEY, CDR2 SVGAGI. This chain's CDR3 is CASSSGHPGFPYEQYF. CDR3 in DNA: TGTGCCAGCAGTTCGGGACACCCCGGTTTTCCCTACGAGCAGTACTTC.

The V and J genes are TRBV2 and TRBJ1-1; D ambiguous. Germline assignment: CDR1 SNHLY and CDR2 FYNNEI. V was shortened by 6 bases and J by 0 bases, with 14 bases between the two germline ends. The length of the CDR3 is 15 residues. The CDR3 bases are TGTGCCAGCAGAGACGGAGGACTGATGAACACTGAAGCTTTCTTT. Its protein product is CASRDGGLMNTEAFF.

CDR3 bases: TGCGCCAGCAGCCCGGTAAATCAAGAGACCCAGTACTTC. Residues: CASSPVNQETQYF. This chain uses TRBV5-1 with TRBJ2-5, with D hard to call. The CDR3 has 13 residues. Per the germline V gene, CDR1 is SGHRS and CDR2 is YFSETQ. V was pared by 4 bases and J by 2 bases, with 9 bases between.

The rearrangement joins TRBV18 to TRBJ1-5; 8 nucleotides match TRBD1. This CDR3 has 16 amino acids. Germline V gene lookup returns CDR1 KGHSH and CDR2 LQKENI. V was clipped by 2 bases and J by 7 bases; unmatched bases: 10. The chain's CDR3 is CASSPGETGVGQPQHF. The CDR3 DNA is TGTGCCAGCTCACCAGGAGAGACAGGGGTTGGACAGCCCCAGCATTTT.

The V call is TRBV6-5, the J call TRBJ2-2; no definite D call. V gave up 2 bases and J gave up 6 bases, with 4 bases separating them. The germline CDR1 and CDR2 sequences are MNHEY and SVGAGI. There are 12 residues in the CDR3. The CDR3 bases are TGTGCCAGCAGTTACACGGCCGGGGAGCTGTTTTTT. As protein: CASSYTAGELFF.